One sample yielded the 15 T cell receptor beta chains listed below, sequenced in a study of T cell responses to AZD1222 COVID-19 vaccine. TCRdb keeps only in-frame clones here, not all; method: immunoSEQ multiplex PCR. The sample lists approximately 170,000 clones, 90% to 95% seen once, with less than 1.3% in the top ten. Sequences were derived from peripheral blood, sampled 28 days after the second AZD1222 dose. The receptors derive from an adult who received the AZD1222 COVID-19 vaccine.

The gene calls are TRBV3-1 (or the pseudogene TRBV3-2) and TRBJ1-2; D ambiguous. Germline CDR1 reads LGHDT; CDR2 reads YNNKEL (reference sequence). CDR3 length equals 14 residues. Trimming took 0 bases from V and 5 from J, leaving 10 bases between them. The CDR3 sequence: CASSQDGTVYGYTF. CDR3 DNA sequence: TGTGCCAGCAGCCAAGATGGCACAGTTTATGGCTACACCTTC.

J is TRBJ1-6 and V is TRBV6-5; no clear D. Germline CDR1 reads MNHEY; CDR2 reads SVGAGI. V was cut by 6 bases and J by 13 bases, with 13 bases left in between. The CDR3 is 12 amino acids. The CDR3: CASRDKGAPLHF. In DNA form, the CDR3 reads TGTGCCAGCAGGGATAAGGGTGCTCCCCTCCACTTT.

V and J are TRBV7-9 and TRBJ1-5; TRBD1 matches at 9 bases. The germline V gene encodes CDR1 SEHNR and CDR2 FQNEAQ (reference sequence). The V and J ends lost 5 bases and 1 base, in that order; junction bases with no gene match: 3. The CDR3 has 15 residues. The CDR3 nucleotides are TGTGCCAGCAGCCCGGGACAGGGAAGCAATCAGCCCCAGCATTTT. Protein: CASSPGQGSNQPQHF.

The chain joins TRBV11-1 to TRBJ2-3, with 7 bases fitting TRBD1. The CDR3 sequence is 14 residues long. With V trimmed by 7 bases and J by 1 base, 5 bases remained unmatched. Germline V gene sequence: CDR1 SGHAT, CDR2 FQDESV (reference sequence). This CDR3 is CASTIGQGTDTQYF. Written as DNA, the CDR3 is TGTGCCAGCACCATTGGACAGGGCACAGATACGCAGTATTTT.

The chain couples TRBV11-2 to TRBJ1-3; 7 positions match TRBD1. V shed 4 bases, J shed 0 bases, and the junction held 15 bases outside the gene matches. The CDR3 extends over 19 amino acids. In germline, CDR1 is SGHAT, CDR2 FQNNGV. The CDR3 DNA sequence: TGTGCCAGCAGCTCACCAATCCTAAGACAGGGCTACTCTGGAAACACCATATATTTT. This codes for CASSSPILRQGYSGNTIYF.

J is TRBJ1-3 and V is TRBV10-3, with D possibly TRBD1 on 5 matching bases. V gave up 0 bases and J gave up 3 bases, with 9 bases separating them. The length of the CDR3 is 15 residues. Germline V gene lookup returns CDR1 ENHRY and CDR2 SYGVKD. The CDR3 loop reads CAISESEGNGNTIYF. The DNA for the CDR3 is TGTGCCATCAGTGAGTCGGAGGGGAATGGAAACACCATATATTTT.

The J gene is TRBJ2-1, the V gene TRBV5-4, with D perhaps given as TRBD1 or TRBD2 (6 bases each). The CDR3 has 14 amino acids. V lost 1 base to trimming and J lost 8 bases, with 13 bases between them. Germline-derived CDR1 and CDR2 are SGHNT and YYREEE (reference sequence). CDR3 sequence (DNA): TGTGCCAGCAGCTTGTTGGGGGGCAGAGATGAGCAGTTCTTC. Translated, it gives CASSLLGGRDEQFF. The variable domain in full, completed from reference TRBV5-4 and TRBJ2-1, reads ETGVTQSPTHLIKTRGQQVTLRCSSQSGHNTVSWYQQALGQGPQFIFQYYREEENGRGNFPPRFSGLQFPNYSSELNVNALELDDSALYLCASSLLGGRDEQFFGPGTRLTVL.

The V gene is TRBV18, the J gene TRBJ1-1; 7 nucleotides match TRBD1. CDR1 is KGHSH and CDR2 is LQKENI in the germline V gene. CDR3 length: 17 residues. V lost 5 bases, J lost 0 bases, and 12 bases stayed unmatched. The CDR3 bases are TGTGCCAGCTCATCGATTCGGGACAGAAACCTGAACACTGAAGCTTTCTTT. Translated, it gives CASSSIRDRNLNTEAFF.

This clone was observed a handful of times. In DNA, the CDR3 is TGCGCCAGCAGCTTGGCCCTGGACGGAAACTATGGCTACACCTTC. Its translation is CASSLALDGNYGYTF. The chain joins TRBV5-1 to TRBJ1-2; D call uncertain. This CDR3 is 15 amino acids long. The germline gives CDR1 SGHRS, CDR2 YFSETQ. V lost 0 bases and J lost 2, with 11 bases in between.

This clone was counted once. The V gene is TRBV19, the J gene TRBJ2-3, with 15 nucleotides matching TRBD2. The CDR3 has 19 amino acids. Germline V gene data show CDR1 as LNHDA and CDR2 as SQIVND (reference sequence). V was clipped by 5 bases and J by 0 bases; unmatched bases: 9. CDR3 DNA: TGTGCCAGTAGTCGTGGACTAGCGGGGGGGTTCCCTAGCACAGATACGCAGTATTTT. This translates into CASSRGLAGGFPSTDTQYF.

This clone was picked up a small number of times. The chain has TRBV6-5 and TRBJ2-2; 14 bases are a match to TRBD2. Losses at the gene ends were 5 bases for V and 6 bases for J; bases not matched to a gene: 2. The CDR3 extends over 15 amino acids. The germline gives CDR1 MNHEY, CDR2 SVGAGI. The DNA of the CDR3 is TGTGCCAGCAGTAGACTAGCGGGGGGGCCCGGGGAGCTGTTTTTT. It codes for CASSRLAGGPGELFF.

The CDR3, as DNA: TGTGCCAGCAGCCGCTACTACGAGCAGTACTTC. Amino acid sequence: CASSRYYEQYF. The chain links TRBV12-3 or TRBV12-4 to TRBJ2-7; D gene uncertain. The CDR3 has 11 amino acids. V was pared by 6 bases and J by 3 bases, with 6 bases between.

V is TRBV9 and J is TRBJ1-2, with D possibly matching TRBD1 (6 bases). CDR1 and CDR2 from the germline V gene are SGDLS and YYNGEE. This CDR3 comprises 15 residues. The V gene lost 4 bases and the J gene lost 6 bases, with 19 bases spanning the gap. The DNA for the CDR3 is TGTGCCAGCAGCCCGCATCTACAGGGTAGCAATGGCTACACCTTC. Protein sequence: CASSPHLQGSNGYTF.

The V and J genes are TRBV18 and TRBJ1-1; D remains unclear. From germline, CDR1 is KGHSH and CDR2 LQKENI. V was clipped by 1 base and J by 0 bases, with 3 bases between them. There are 13 residues in the CDR3. The CDR3 DNA follows: TGTGCCAGCTCACCACGAATGAACACTGAAGCTTTCTTT. Translated: CASSPRMNTEAFF.

This sequence joins TRBV12-3 or TRBV12-4 and TRBJ1-2, with D maybe TRBD1 (5 bases). The CDR3 consists of 12 residues. Trimming pared 1 base from V and 7 bases from J, leaving 7 bases between. This CDR3 is CASSLEGFGYTF. In nucleotides, the CDR3 is TGTGCCAGCAGTTTAGAGGGGTTTGGCTACACCTTC.